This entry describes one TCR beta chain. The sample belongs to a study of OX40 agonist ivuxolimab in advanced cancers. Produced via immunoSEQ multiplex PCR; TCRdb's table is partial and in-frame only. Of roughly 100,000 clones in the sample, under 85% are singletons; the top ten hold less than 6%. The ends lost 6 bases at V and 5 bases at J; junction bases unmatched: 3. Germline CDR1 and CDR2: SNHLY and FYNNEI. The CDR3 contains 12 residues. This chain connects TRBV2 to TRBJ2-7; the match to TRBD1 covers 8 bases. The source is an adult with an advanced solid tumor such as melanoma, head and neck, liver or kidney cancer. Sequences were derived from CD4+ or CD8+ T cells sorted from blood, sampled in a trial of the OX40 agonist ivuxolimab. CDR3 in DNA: TGTGCCAGCAGAAAACAGGGGGACGAGCAGTACTTC. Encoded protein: CASRKQGDEQYF.